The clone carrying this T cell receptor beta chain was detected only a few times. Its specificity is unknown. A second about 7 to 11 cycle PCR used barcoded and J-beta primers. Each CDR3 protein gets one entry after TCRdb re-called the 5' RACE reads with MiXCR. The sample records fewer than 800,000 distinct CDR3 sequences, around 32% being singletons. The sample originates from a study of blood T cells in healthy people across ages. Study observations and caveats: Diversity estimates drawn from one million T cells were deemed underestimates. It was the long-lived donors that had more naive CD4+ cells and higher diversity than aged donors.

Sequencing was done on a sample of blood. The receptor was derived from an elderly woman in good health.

The DNA for the CDR3 is TGTGCCAGCAGCTTAGGGTTCACAGGGTCTGGAAACACCATATATTTT. It codes for CASSLGFTGSGNTIYF. The chain combines TRBV7-6 with TRBJ1-3; perhaps TRBD1 as D (6 bases). This CDR3 region has 16 residues. The germline gives CDR1 SGHVS, CDR2 FNYEAQ. V was clipped by 1 base and J by 1 base, with 11 bases between them.